These 26 T cell receptor beta chains share one sample of origin, sequenced in a study of blood T cell repertoires in COVID-19. TCRdb keeps only in-frame clones here, not all; method: immunoSEQ multiplex PCR. Of roughly 500,000 clones listed, roughly 90% were seen once; the top ten hold 1.5% to 2%. The sample comprised PBMCs or T cells enriched from blood (not recorded which). These receptors were obtained from a woman in her thirties or forties who had recovered from COVID-19.

This chain joins TRBV3-1 (or the pseudogene TRBV3-2) and TRBJ1-2; no clear D gene. Germline CDR1 is LGHDT and CDR2 is YNNKEL (reference sequence). CDR3 length: 15 residues. Trimming pared 2 bases from V and 0 bases from J, leaving 10 bases between. The CDR3 DNA reads TGTGCCAGCAGCCAAAATAATGGCCCTAACTATGGCTACACCTTC. It translates to CASSQNNGPNYGYTF.

This chain connects TRBV19 to TRBJ2-7; 9 bases are a match to TRBD2. The CDR3 extends over 14 amino acids. Trimming took 5 bases from V and 2 from J; bases not matched to a gene: 4. Germline CDR1 is LNHDA and CDR2 is SQIVND (reference sequence). The CDR3: CASSYSSGTYEQYF. DNA for the CDR3: TGTGCCAGTAGTTACTCTAGCGGGACCTACGAGCAGTACTTC.

V usage is TRBV12-5 and J usage is TRBJ2-5, with 8 bases that match TRBD2. The V segment lost 2 bases and the J segment 4 bases; nucleotides outside the gene matches: 6. This CDR3 contains 15 residues. Germline CDR1 reads LGHNT; CDR2 reads FRNRAP. CDR3: CASGLKRETAETQYF. The CDR3 coding sequence is TGTGCTAGTGGTTTGAAGCGGGAGACCGCAGAGACCCAGTACTTC.

The rearrangement joins TRBV20-1 to TRBJ2-3, with a tentative D call TRBD2 (6 bases). Germline values: CDR1 DFQATT, CDR2 SNEGSKA (reference sequence). The CDR3 runs to 16 residues. V was clipped by 3 bases and J by 3 bases, with 19 bases between them. The CDR3 loop is CSASAPTYSGTDTQYF. The CDR3 nucleotides are TGCAGTGCTAGTGCCCCTACTTATAGCGGAACAGATACGCAGTATTTT.

V gene TRBV7-8 combines with J gene TRBJ2-3; no clear D gene. Germline assignment: CDR1 SGHVS and CDR2 FQNEAQ. Trimming took off 8 bases at V and 2 bases at J, with 5 bases between the two ends. This CDR3 has 11 amino acids. The CDR3 DNA is TGTGCCAGCGAGATCACAGATACGCAGTATTTT. As protein: CASEITDTQYF.

V is TRBV7-9 and J is TRBJ1-1; 7 bases line up with TRBD1. The CDR3 runs to 15 residues. V trimming: 6 bases; J trimming: 1 base; junction bases outside the gene matches: 8. Germline V gene data show CDR1 as SEHNR and CDR2 as FQNEAQ (reference sequence). The CDR3 DNA reads TGTGCCAGCAGGTCGACAGGGTCTCGGAACACTGAAGCTTTCTTT. Protein sequence: CASRSTGSRNTEAFF.

This sequence joins TRBV7-2 and TRBJ2-3; 12 bases line up with TRBD2. The CDR3 sequence is 19 residues long. Germline lookup yields CDR1 SGHTA and CDR2 FQGNSA. V was pared by 1 base and J by 0 bases, with 8 bases of the junction left unmatched. The CDR3 is CASSLVGPSGRASTDTQYF. CDR3 bases: TGTGCCAGCAGCTTAGTCGGGCCTAGCGGGAGGGCTAGCACAGATACGCAGTATTTT.

The rearrangement links TRBV18 to TRBJ1-6, with 7 bases identical to TRBD1. The CDR3 has 14 residues. From germline, CDR1 is KGHSH and CDR2 LQKENI. The junction had 4 bases not matched to a gene; V was cut back by 3 bases and J by 8 bases. CDR3 in amino acids: CASSPDRVYSPLHF. CDR3 coding DNA: TGTGCCAGCTCACCCGACAGGGTTTATTCACCCCTCCACTTT.

The CDR3 DNA is TGTGCCACCCAAAGGTTGGGTCGCGGTCAGCCCCAGCATTTT. This codes for CATQRLGRGQPQHF. The V and J genes are TRBV6-5 and TRBJ1-5, with D unresolved. Germline loops: CDR1 MNHEY, CDR2 SVGAGI. V gave up 10 bases and J gave up 6 bases, with 19 bases separating them. This CDR3 is 14 amino acids long.

J is TRBJ1-5 and V is TRBV6-5; TRBD1 agrees at 7 bases. The length of the CDR3 is 14 residues. The V segment lost 2 bases and the J segment 7 bases; nucleotides outside the gene matches: 5. Germline assignment: CDR1 MNHEY and CDR2 SVGAGI. CDR3: CASSYKGGWQPQHF. DNA of the CDR3: TGTGCCAGCAGTTACAAAGGGGGCTGGCAGCCCCAGCATTTT.

The V gene is TRBV7-8, the J gene TRBJ2-2, with 12 bases identical to TRBD2. The CDR3 totals 16 residues. Losses at the gene ends were 4 bases for V and 2 bases for J; bases not matched to a gene: 2. Germline V lookup: CDR1 SGHVS, CDR2 FQNEAQ. The CDR3 bases are TGTGCCAGCAGCTGGGGACTAGCGGGTAACACCGGGGAGCTGTTTTTT. Its translation is CASSWGLAGNTGELFF.

The chain joins TRBV3-1 (or the pseudogene TRBV3-2) to TRBJ1-1, with D perhaps TRBD1 (6 bases). V was pared by 0 bases and J by 11 bases, with 16 bases between. The CDR3 sequence is 14 residues long. CDR1 and CDR2 (germline): LGHDT, YNNKEL (reference sequence). The CDR3, as DNA: TGTGCCAGCAGCCAAGAGGTCCGCCAGGGGAAGGCTTTCTTT. Its translation: CASSQEVRQGKAFF.

V is TRBV19 and J is TRBJ1-2; 9 bases are a match to TRBD1. The CDR3 length is 15 residues. Germline values: CDR1 LNHDA, CDR2 SQIVND (reference sequence). After removal of 4 bases from V and 5 bases from J, the junction contained 8 bases not matched to a gene. The DNA of the CDR3 is TGTGCCAGTAGTAAACTGGGACAGGGTATTTATGGCTACACCTTC. Translated: CASSKLGQGIYGYTF.

The chain couples TRBV27 to TRBJ2-2; 10 nucleotides agree with TRBD1. The CDR3 consists of 15 residues. The trim removed 3 bases at V and 6 bases at J, leaving 4 bases unmatched. Germline CDR1 is MNHEY and CDR2 is SMNVEV (reference sequence). CDR3 amino acids: CASSFRDRGSGELFF. The CDR3 nucleotides read TGTGCCAGCAGTTTCCGGGACAGGGGCTCCGGGGAGCTGTTTTTT.

The V and J genes are TRBV3-1 (or the pseudogene TRBV3-2) and TRBJ1-3; 7 bases line up with TRBD1. Looked up from germline, CDR1 is LGHDT and CDR2 is YNNKEL (reference sequence). The trim removed 2 bases at V and 5 bases at J, leaving 12 bases unmatched. This CDR3 spans 17 amino acids. CDR3 sequence: CASSQPNRGSPRNTIYF. Written as DNA, the CDR3 is TGTGCCAGCAGCCAACCAAACAGGGGATCGCCTAGAAACACCATATATTTT.

The V call is TRBV7-9, the J call TRBJ2-5; 10 bases fit TRBD2. Losses at the gene ends were 2 bases for V and 6 bases for J; bases not matched to a gene: 9. In germline, CDR1 is SEHNR, CDR2 FQNEAQ (reference sequence). The CDR3 length is 16 residues. CDR3 nucleotides: TGTGCCAGCAGCTTACGCCAGCGGGAGGGCAGCAAGACCCAGTACTTC. Translated, it gives CASSLRQREGSKTQYF.

The gene calls are TRBV27 and TRBJ1-1; 8 bases agree with TRBD1. CDR1 MNHEY and CDR2 SMNVEV come from the germline V gene (reference sequence). The J segment lost 1 base and the V segment lost 8 bases, leaving 9 bases of the junction unmatched. The CDR3 sequence is 15 residues long. In nucleotides, the CDR3 is TGTGCCAGCTCCCCTTGGGGACAGGCGAACACTGAAGCTTTCTTT. Its translation is CASSPWGQANTEAFF.

V usage is TRBV5-1 and J usage is TRBJ2-7; 7 nucleotides agree with TRBD2. The CDR3 loop spans 15 amino acids. Per germline, CDR1 SGHRS and CDR2 YFSETQ. J lost 7 bases, V lost 1 base, and 11 bases had no gene match. This CDR3 reads CASSLRPGGSREQYF. The CDR3 nucleotides read TGCGCCAGCAGCTTGCGACCCGGGGGGTCTAGGGAGCAGTACTTC.

The V gene is TRBV7-9, the J gene TRBJ1-1; the match to TRBD1 covers 8 bases. In germline, CDR1 is SEHNR, CDR2 FQNEAQ (reference sequence). Trimming cost V 0 bases and J 7 bases; bases outside gene matches: 7. The CDR3 sequence is 15 residues long. In nucleotides, the CDR3 is TGTGCCAGCAGCTTAGCCACAGGGGGTCTGGTTGAAGCTTTCTTT. It yields the protein CASSLATGGLVEAFF.

V gene TRBV6-5 combines with J gene TRBJ1-2, with a weak D call TRBD1 (6 bases). Germline V CDR1 and CDR2: MNHEY, SVGAGI. The CDR3 runs 12 residues. V lost 7 bases, J lost 4 bases, and 10 bases lay in between. The DNA of the CDR3 is TGTGCCAGCAAACCAGGGGCCTATGGCTACACCTTC. Translated, it gives CASKPGAYGYTF.

The chain couples TRBV9 to TRBJ2-2; the D is unclear. This CDR3 comprises 16 residues. V lost 2 bases and J lost 1, with 12 bases in between. CDR1 and CDR2 from the germline V gene are SGDLS and YYNGEE. Here the CDR3 reads CASSVQGGQNTGELFF. The CDR3 DNA is TGTGCCAGCAGCGTTCAAGGCGGTCAGAACACCGGGGAGCTGTTTTTT.

V is TRBV11-2 and J is TRBJ1-2; no firm D call. Trimming pared 5 bases from V and 3 bases from J, leaving 13 bases between. Germline V gene data show CDR1 as SGHAT and CDR2 as FQNNGV. CDR3 length equals 14 residues. CDR3 protein: CASSLSGSYYGYTF. Written as DNA, the CDR3 is TGTGCCAGCAGCCTGTCGGGGTCATACTATGGCTACACCTTC.

This chain connects TRBV24-1 to TRBJ2-3, with TRBD2 identical over 11 bases. The CDR3 runs to 13 residues. Trimming cost V 10 bases and J 6 bases; bases outside gene matches: 5. The germline CDR1 and CDR2 sequences are KGHDR and SFDVKD. The CDR3 region is CATGLAGSDTQYF. The CDR3 nucleotides read TGTGCCACAGGACTAGCGGGTTCTGATACGCAGTATTTT.

The chain has TRBV6-2 or TRBV6-3 and TRBJ1-1, with 7 bases aligning to TRBD1. CDR3 length: 15 amino acids. Germline V CDR1 and CDR2: MNHEY, SVGEGT. V lost 5 bases, J lost 6 bases, and 12 bases stayed unmatched. CDR3 DNA sequence: TGTGCCAGCAGTACCGGGACAGACAGAAGGGCTGAAGCTTTCTTT. It specifies CASSTGTDRRAEAFF.

This rearrangement joins TRBV2 to TRBJ1-2; 8 nucleotides align to TRBD1. Germline V gene data show CDR1 as SNHLY and CDR2 as FYNNEI. V was clipped by 8 bases and J by 8 bases; unmatched bases: 7. CDR3 size: 12 residues. The CDR3 DNA is TGTGCCAGCTCGAGACAGGGGCCGGGCTACACCTTC. It yields the protein CASSRQGPGYTF.

The rearrangement uses TRBV5-1 and TRBJ1-2, with D possibly matching TRBD1 (6 bases). Per germline, CDR1 SGHRS and CDR2 YFSETQ. The ends were cut back, 0 bases at V and 8 bases at J, with 11 bases in the middle. The CDR3 is made up of 13 amino acids. The chain's CDR3 is CASSLEGHNGYTF. DNA of the CDR3: TGCGCCAGCAGCTTGGAGGGACATAACGGCTACACCTTC.